These 20 T cell receptor beta chains were all obtained from the same sample, sequenced in a study of pediatric ulcerative colitis. Method: immunoSEQ multiplex PCR; TCRdb's copy keeps in-frame clones and lacks some. The sample has 65,000 or so clones, approximately 87% seen once. The sample was blood. The receptors come from a boy aged 10-17 years with severe ulcerative colitis.

V is TRBV7-9 and J is TRBJ2-7, with 10 bases matching TRBD2. The CDR3 loop spans 17 amino acids. The J segment lost 2 bases and the V segment lost 2 bases, leaving 9 bases of the junction unmatched. Germline CDR1 is SEHNR and CDR2 is FQNEAQ (reference sequence). CDR3 protein: CASSLMSSGSYAYEQYF. CDR3 DNA sequence: TGTGCCAGCAGCTTAATGTCTAGCGGGAGTTACGCCTACGAGCAGTACTTC.

This CDR3 is CASSFGQSYEQYF. CDR3 DNA: TGTGCCAGCAGTTTCGGACAGAGCTACGAGCAGTACTTC. This chain joins TRBV27 and TRBJ2-7, with D perhaps matching TRBD1 (6 bases). The V gene's germline CDR1 is MNHEY and CDR2 SMNVEV (reference sequence). The CDR3 is made up of 13 amino acids. With 3 bases removed from V and 3 bases from J, the gap between germline ends came to 9 bases.

The chain combines TRBV27 with TRBJ2-1, with TRBD2 as a possible D gene (6 bases). Germline CDR1 is MNHEY and CDR2 is SMNVEV (reference sequence). Between the trimmed V and J ends, which lost 6 bases and 4 bases, there was a span of 10 bases. This CDR3 region has 13 residues. CDR3 in amino acids: CASRLAAYNEQFF. The CDR3 DNA is TGTGCCAGCAGATTAGCGGCTTACAATGAGCAGTTCTTC.

The gene calls are TRBV11-2 and TRBJ2-7; possible D gene TRBD1, 6 bases. The CDR3 sequence is 14 residues long. The germline V and J ends were trimmed by 2 bases and 4 bases, with 12 bases remaining between them. Germline V gene lookup returns CDR1 SGHAT and CDR2 FQNNGV. The CDR3 is CASSLLRGRYEQYF. CDR3 DNA sequence: TGTGCCAGCAGCTTACTCAGGGGCCGATACGAGCAGTACTTC.

The V call is TRBV4-3, the J call TRBJ1-1; D is unresolved. Trimming stripped 0 bases from V and 8 bases from J, with 13 bases between. The V gene's germline CDR1 is LGHNA and CDR2 YSLEER. The CDR3 consists of 14 residues. The CDR3 sequence: CASSQDDAEQEAFF. The CDR3 coding sequence is TGCGCCAGCAGCCAAGACGACGCAGAACAAGAAGCTTTCTTT.

The chain links TRBV29-1 to TRBJ2-1; D gene unclear. The V end was cut by 0 bases, the J end by 0 bases, with 6 bases between. CDR3 length equals 14 residues. CDR1 is SQVTM and CDR2 is ANQGSEA in the germline V gene. CDR3 in amino acids: CSVEDGSSYNEQFF. In DNA, the CDR3 is TGCAGCGTTGAAGACGGTAGCTCCTACAATGAGCAGTTCTTC.

The chain couples TRBV7-3 to TRBJ2-1; 8 nucleotides line up with TRBD2. CDR3 size: 14 residues. With 5 bases clipped from V and 5 bases from J, the junction kept 5 bases outside the gene matches. Germline V CDR1 and CDR2: SGHTA, FQGTGA. The CDR3, as DNA: TGTGCCAGCAGCCCTTCACTAGCGGACAATGAGCAGTTCTTC. Translated: CASSPSLADNEQFF.

The V call is TRBV5-6, the J call TRBJ1-2, with TRBD1 matching 7 bases. The CDR3 extends over 13 amino acids. CDR1 and CDR2 from the germline V gene are SGHDT and YYEEEE. Trimming took 3 bases from V and 5 from J; bases not matched to a gene: 4. The CDR3 region is CASSSGQSYGYTF. CDR3 coding DNA: TGTGCCAGCAGCTCGGGACAGAGTTATGGCTACACCTTC.

CDR3 coding DNA: TGTGCCAGTAGTATTAGCGGCAGCTCCTACAATGAGCAGTTCTTC. Protein: CASSISGSSYNEQFF. The rearrangement uses TRBV19 and TRBJ2-1, with TRBD2 as a possible D gene (6 bases). CDR3 length: 15 residues. Germline V CDR1 and CDR2: LNHDA, SQIVND (reference sequence). V shed 3 bases and J shed 0 bases, with 9 bases lying between them.

The V and J genes are TRBV11-2 and TRBJ1-2; D is undetermined. The germline CDR1 and CDR2 sequences are SGHAT and FQNNGV. Trimming removed 1 base at V and 4 bases at J, with 10 bases between. This CDR3 has 14 residues. Written as DNA, the CDR3 is TGTGCCAGCAGCTTAGCGCACGGCGGCTATGGCTACACCTTC. Its protein product is CASSLAHGGYGYTF.

The genes are TRBV19 and TRBJ2-7, with TRBD1 matching over 9 bases. CDR3 length: 14 amino acids. V trimming: 5 bases; J trimming: 3 bases; junction bases outside the gene matches: 5. The germline V gene has CDR1 LNHDA and CDR2 SQIVND (reference sequence). The CDR3 sequence: CASSPGDRVYEQYF. The CDR3 DNA sequence: TGTGCCAGTAGTCCTGGGGACAGGGTCTACGAGCAGTACTTC.

The chain employs TRBV11-2 and TRBJ2-7; D gene unclear. This CDR3 is built from 14 residues. Germline CDR1 SGHAT, CDR2 FQNNGV. The V gene lost 5 bases and the J gene lost 5 bases, with 16 bases spanning the gap. CDR3 sequence (DNA): TGTGCCAGCAGCCGACGACCCGCCCCTCACGAGCAGTACTTC. This sequence encodes CASSRRPAPHEQYF.

The rearrangement links TRBV20-1 to TRBJ2-1; D is unresolved. CDR1 and CDR2 from the germline V gene are DFQATT and SNEGSKA (reference sequence). V was shortened by 0 bases and J by 3 bases, with 0 bases between the two germline ends. This CDR3 contains 11 residues. CDR3 loop: CSARDYNEQFF. DNA of the CDR3: TGCAGTGCTAGAGACTACAATGAGCAGTTCTTC.

The chain joins TRBV18 to TRBJ2-5; no definite D call. Trimming removed 2 bases from V and 2 bases from J, with 6 bases in between. The length of the CDR3 is 13 residues. Germline assignment: CDR1 KGHSH and CDR2 LQKENI. The CDR3 nucleotides are TGTGCCAGCTCACCAAAGGAACAAGAGACCCAGTACTTC. This sequence encodes CASSPKEQETQYF.

The genes are TRBV12-5 and TRBJ2-7, with TRBD1 as a possible D gene (5 bases). The germline gives CDR1 LGHNT, CDR2 FRNRAP. V was cut by 4 bases and J by 0 bases, with 16 bases left in between. This CDR3 is 16 amino acids long. The DNA of the CDR3 is TGTGCTAGTGGTTGGGCGCAGGGAAGGAGCTCCTACGAGCAGTACTTC. Translating it yields CASGWAQGRSSYEQYF.

The genes are TRBV6-4 and TRBJ2-2, with 9 bases that match TRBD2. Germline CDR1 reads MRHNA; CDR2 reads SNTAGT. This CDR3 has 15 residues. V lost 3 bases and J lost 1; bases outside the gene matches: 0. The CDR3 region is CASSETSGNTGELFF. The CDR3 nucleotides are TGTGCCAGCAGTGAGACTAGCGGGAACACCGGGGAGCTGTTTTTT.

The chain uses TRBV20-1 and TRBJ1-2, with D unclear. V lost 6 bases, J lost 6 bases, and 11 bases lay in between. This CDR3 comprises 11 residues. The germline V gene encodes CDR1 DFQATT and CDR2 SNEGSKA (reference sequence). CDR3 sequence: CSATLQNGYTF. The CDR3 nucleotides read TGCAGTGCAACCTTACAGAATGGCTACACCTTC.

This clone was counted a single time. The rearrangement joins TRBV20-1 to TRBJ1-1, with unresolved D. Between the trimmed V and J ends, which lost 3 bases and 4 bases, there was a span of 6 bases. The CDR3 has 11 residues. In germline, CDR1 is DFQATT, CDR2 SNEGSKA (reference sequence). The CDR3: CSASRSTEAFF. The CDR3 DNA is TGCAGTGCTAGTCGTTCCACTGAAGCTTTCTTT.

The gene calls are TRBV6-1 and TRBJ2-7; D not certain. The CDR3 spans 15 residues. Germline values: CDR1 MNHNS, CDR2 SASEGT. V was cut by 2 bases and J by 1 base, with 12 bases left in between. In DNA form, the CDR3 reads TGTGCCAGCAGTGAATCTCAGACAAATTCCTACGAGCAGTACTTC. This translates into CASSESQTNSYEQYF.

V usage is TRBV4-1 and J usage is TRBJ2-2; unclear D gene. The V end lost 3 bases, the J end lost 2 bases, and 16 bases lay between the germline ends. The germline V gene encodes CDR1 MGHRA and CDR2 YSYEKL. The CDR3 covers 17 residues. The CDR3, as DNA: TGCGCCAGCAGCCAGAACCGGGCCCCGATTAACACCGGGGAGCTGTTTTTT. Translation gives CASSQNRAPINTGELFF.